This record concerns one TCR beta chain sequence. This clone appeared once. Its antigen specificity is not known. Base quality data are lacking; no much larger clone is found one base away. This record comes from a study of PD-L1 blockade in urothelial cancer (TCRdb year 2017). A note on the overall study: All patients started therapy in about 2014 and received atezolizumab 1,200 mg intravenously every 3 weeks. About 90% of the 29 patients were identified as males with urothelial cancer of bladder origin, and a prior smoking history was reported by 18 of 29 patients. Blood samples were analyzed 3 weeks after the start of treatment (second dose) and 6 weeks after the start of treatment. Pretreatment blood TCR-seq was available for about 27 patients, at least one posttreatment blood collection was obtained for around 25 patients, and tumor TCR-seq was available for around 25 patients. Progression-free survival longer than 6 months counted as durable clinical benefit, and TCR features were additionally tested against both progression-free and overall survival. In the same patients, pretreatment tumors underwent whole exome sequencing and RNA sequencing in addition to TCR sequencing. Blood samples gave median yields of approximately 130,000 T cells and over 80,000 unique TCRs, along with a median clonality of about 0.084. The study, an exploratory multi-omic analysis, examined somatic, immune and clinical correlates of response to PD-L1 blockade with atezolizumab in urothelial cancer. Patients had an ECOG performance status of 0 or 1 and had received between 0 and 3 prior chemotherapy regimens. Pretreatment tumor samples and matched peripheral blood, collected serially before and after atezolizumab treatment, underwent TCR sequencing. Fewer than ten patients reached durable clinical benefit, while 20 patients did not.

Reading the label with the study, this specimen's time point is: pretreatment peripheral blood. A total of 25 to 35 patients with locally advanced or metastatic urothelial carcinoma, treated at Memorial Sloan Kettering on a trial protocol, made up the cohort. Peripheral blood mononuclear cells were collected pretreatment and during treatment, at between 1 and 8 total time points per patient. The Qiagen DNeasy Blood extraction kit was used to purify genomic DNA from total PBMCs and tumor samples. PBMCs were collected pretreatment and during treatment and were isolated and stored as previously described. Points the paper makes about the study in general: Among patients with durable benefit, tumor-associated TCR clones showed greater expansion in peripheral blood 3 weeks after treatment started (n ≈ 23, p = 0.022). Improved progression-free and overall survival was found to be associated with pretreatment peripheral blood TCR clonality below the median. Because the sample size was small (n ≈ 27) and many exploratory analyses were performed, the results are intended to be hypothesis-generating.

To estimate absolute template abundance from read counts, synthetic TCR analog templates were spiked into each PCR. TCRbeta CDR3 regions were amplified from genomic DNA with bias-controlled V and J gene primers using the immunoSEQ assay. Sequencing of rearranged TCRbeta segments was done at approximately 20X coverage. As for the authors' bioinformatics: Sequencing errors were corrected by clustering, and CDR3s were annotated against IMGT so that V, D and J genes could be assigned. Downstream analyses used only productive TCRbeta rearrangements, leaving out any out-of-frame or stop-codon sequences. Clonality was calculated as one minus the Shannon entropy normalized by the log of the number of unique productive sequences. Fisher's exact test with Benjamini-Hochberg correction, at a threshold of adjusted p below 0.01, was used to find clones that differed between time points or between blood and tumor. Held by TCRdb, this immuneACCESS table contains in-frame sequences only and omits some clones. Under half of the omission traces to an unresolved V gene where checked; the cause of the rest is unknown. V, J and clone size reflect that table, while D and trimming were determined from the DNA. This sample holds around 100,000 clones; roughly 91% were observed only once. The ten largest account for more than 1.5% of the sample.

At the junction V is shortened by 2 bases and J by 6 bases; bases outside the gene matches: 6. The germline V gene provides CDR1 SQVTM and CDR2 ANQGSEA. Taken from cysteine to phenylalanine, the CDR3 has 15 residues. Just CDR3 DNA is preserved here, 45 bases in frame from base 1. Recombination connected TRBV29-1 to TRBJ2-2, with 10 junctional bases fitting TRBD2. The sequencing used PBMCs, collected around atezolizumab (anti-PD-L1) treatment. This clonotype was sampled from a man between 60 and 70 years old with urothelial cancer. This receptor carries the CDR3 CSVEFLAGVPGELFF. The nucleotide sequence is TGCAGCGTTGAATTCCTAGCGGGAGTTCCCGGGGAGCTGTTTTTT.